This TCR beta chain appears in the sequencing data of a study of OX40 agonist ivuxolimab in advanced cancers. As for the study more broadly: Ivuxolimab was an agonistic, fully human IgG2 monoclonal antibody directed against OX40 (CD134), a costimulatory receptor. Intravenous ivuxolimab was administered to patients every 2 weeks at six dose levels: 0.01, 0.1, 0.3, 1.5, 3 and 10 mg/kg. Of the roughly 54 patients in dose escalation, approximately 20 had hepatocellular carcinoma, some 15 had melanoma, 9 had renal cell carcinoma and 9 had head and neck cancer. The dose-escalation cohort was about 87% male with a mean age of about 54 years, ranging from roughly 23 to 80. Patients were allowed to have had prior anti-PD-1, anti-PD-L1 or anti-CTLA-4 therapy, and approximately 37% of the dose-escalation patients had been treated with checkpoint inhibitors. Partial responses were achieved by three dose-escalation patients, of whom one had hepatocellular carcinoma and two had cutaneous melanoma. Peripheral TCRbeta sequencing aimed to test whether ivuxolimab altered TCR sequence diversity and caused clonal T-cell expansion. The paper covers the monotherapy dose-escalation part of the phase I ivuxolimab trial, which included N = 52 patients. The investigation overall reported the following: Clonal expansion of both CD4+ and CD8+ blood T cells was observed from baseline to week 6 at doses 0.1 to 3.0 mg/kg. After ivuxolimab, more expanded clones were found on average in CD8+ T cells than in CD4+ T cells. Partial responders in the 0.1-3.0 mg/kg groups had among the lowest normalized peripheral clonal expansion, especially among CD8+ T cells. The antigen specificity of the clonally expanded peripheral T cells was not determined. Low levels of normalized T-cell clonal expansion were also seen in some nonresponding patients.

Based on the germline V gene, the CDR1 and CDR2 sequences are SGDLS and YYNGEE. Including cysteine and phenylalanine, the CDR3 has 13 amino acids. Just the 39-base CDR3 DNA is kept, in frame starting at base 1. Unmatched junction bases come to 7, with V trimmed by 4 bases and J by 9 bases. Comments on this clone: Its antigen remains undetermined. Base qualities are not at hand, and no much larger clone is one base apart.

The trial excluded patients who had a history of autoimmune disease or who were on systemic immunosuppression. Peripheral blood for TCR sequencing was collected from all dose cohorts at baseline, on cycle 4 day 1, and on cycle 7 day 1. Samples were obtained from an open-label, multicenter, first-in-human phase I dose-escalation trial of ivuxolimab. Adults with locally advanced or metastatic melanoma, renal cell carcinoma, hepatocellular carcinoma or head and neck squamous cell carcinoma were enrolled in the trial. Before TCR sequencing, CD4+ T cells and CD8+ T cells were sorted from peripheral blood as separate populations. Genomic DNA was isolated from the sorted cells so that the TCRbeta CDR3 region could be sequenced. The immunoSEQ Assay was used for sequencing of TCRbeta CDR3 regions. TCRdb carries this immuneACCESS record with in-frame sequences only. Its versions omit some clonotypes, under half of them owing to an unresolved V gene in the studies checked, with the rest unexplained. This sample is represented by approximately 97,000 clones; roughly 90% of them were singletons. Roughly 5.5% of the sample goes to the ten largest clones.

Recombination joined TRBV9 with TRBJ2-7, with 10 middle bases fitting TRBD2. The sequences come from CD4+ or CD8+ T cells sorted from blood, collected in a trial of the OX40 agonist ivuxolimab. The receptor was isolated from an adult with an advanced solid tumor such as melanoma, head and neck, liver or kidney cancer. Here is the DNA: TGTGCCAGCAGCACAATAGCGGGAGGAGGGCAGTACTTC. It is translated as CASSTIAGGGQYF.